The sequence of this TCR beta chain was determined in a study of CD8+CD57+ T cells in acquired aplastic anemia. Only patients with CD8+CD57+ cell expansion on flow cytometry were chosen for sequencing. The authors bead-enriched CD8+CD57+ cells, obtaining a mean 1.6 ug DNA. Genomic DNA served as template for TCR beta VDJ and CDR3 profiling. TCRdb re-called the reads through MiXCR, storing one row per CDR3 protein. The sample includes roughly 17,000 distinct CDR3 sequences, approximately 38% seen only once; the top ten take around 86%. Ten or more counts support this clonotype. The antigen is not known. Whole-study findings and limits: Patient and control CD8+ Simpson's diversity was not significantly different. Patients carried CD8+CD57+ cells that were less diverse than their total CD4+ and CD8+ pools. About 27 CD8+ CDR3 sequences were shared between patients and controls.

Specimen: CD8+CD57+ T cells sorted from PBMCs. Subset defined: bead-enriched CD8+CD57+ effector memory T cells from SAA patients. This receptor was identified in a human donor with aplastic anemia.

The CDR3 region is CATRQDRSGQGLNEQFF. The CDR3 DNA reads as TGTGCCACCAGACAGGACAGGTCGGGACAGGGGTTGAATGAGCAGTTCTTC. V is TRBV15 and J is TRBJ2-1, with TRBD1 matching over 10 bases. With 6 bases clipped from V and 7 bases from J, the junction kept 15 bases outside the gene matches. CDR1 is LNHNV and CDR2 is YYDKDF in the germline V gene (reference sequence). The CDR3 loop spans 17 amino acids. Variable domain in full (rest from reference TRBV15 and TRBJ2-1): DAMVIQNPRYQVTQFGKPVTLSCSQTLNHNVMYWYQQKSSQAPKLLFHYYDKDFNNEADTPDNFQSRRPNTSFCFLDIRSPGLGDTAMYLCATRQDRSGQGLNEQFFGPGTRLTVL.